The 28 T cell receptor beta chains in this list originate from one sample, sequenced in a study of circulating and synovial CD4+ cells in juvenile arthritis (TCRdb year 2014). Library construction relied on the immunoSEQ multiplex PCR assay. TCRdb re-hosts the immuneACCESS table, in-frame sequences only. Its copies lack some clones; in the studies checked, an unresolved V gene accounts for under half of them, and the cause for the rest is not known. A total of tens of thousands of clones appear in this sample, about 93% of them only once. About 3% of the sample rests with the top ten. The sequencing sample was made of CD4+ T cells from blood. The receptor source for this set is a human donor with juvenile idiopathic arthritis.

V is TRBV6-1 and J is TRBJ2-5, with 8 bases that match TRBD2. Germline V CDR1 and CDR2: MNHNS, SASEGT. The V segment lost 1 base and the J segment 11 bases; nucleotides outside the gene matches: 15. The CDR3 is 16 amino acids. The DNA for the CDR3 is TGTGCCAGCAGTGAAGTTCCACAGGGTAGAGCGGGGGAGCAGTACTTC. Its protein is CASSEVPQGRAGEQYF.

This clone was picked up one time. The J gene is TRBJ2-1, the V gene TRBV30; no clear D gene. Deletions cut 3 bases from V and 5 bases from J, with 5 bases between. Germline assignment: CDR1 GTSNPN and CDR2 SVGIG (reference sequence). The CDR3 is 11 residues long. The CDR3 here is CAWRTHNEQFF. In DNA form, the CDR3 reads TGTGCCTGGAGGACTCACAATGAGCAGTTCTTC.

This clone was counted between two and nine times. The chain links TRBV6-1 to TRBJ2-7, with TRBD2 matching 8 bases. The CDR3 is made up of 14 amino acids. V gave up 10 bases and J gave up 5 bases; unmatched junction bases: 13. Germline V CDR1 and CDR2: MNHNS, SASEGT. CDR3 region: CAIGFSGSLNEQYF. DNA for the CDR3: TGTGCCATTGGGTTCAGCGGGAGTCTCAACGAGCAGTACTTC.

The rearrangement links TRBV7-2 to TRBJ2-7; 11 bases line up with TRBD2. Germline V gene data show CDR1 as SGHTA and CDR2 as FQGNSA. J lost 2 bases, V lost 6 bases, and 3 bases had no gene match. The CDR3 is 14 residues long. CDR3 in amino acids: CASSRSGRAYEQYF. The CDR3 DNA follows: TGTGCCAGCAGTCGTAGCGGGAGGGCCTACGAGCAGTACTTC.

The chain recombines TRBV28 with TRBJ1-2; D is ambiguous. CDR3 length: 12 amino acids. Per the germline V gene, CDR1 is MDHEN and CDR2 is SYDVKM. Trimming left V 6 bases short and J 7 bases short, with 12 bases between. Written as DNA, the CDR3 is TGTGCCAGCAGGCCCCTCCGACTTGGCTACACCTTC. It encodes CASRPLRLGYTF.

The chain joins TRBV28 to TRBJ2-7, with 8 nucleotides matching TRBD2. The CDR3 is 17 amino acids. With 7 bases clipped from V and 0 bases from J, the junction kept 14 bases outside the gene matches. Germline V gene lookup returns CDR1 MDHEN and CDR2 SYDVKM. The CDR3 region has the DNA TGTGCCAGCACCGCTAGCGGGCCTGGCCTTAGCTCCTACGAGCAGTACTTC. It encodes CASTASGPGLSSYEQYF.

The rearrangement links TRBV5-1 to TRBJ1-1, with TRBD1 as a possible D gene (5 bases). CDR1 is SGHRS, CDR2 YFSETQ, per germline. Trimming took off 4 bases at V and 4 bases at J, with 14 bases between the two ends. The CDR3 sequence is 14 residues long. Written as DNA, the CDR3 is TGCGCCAGCAGCGGACGACAGTCCTCCACTGAAGCTTTCTTT. Translated, it gives CASSGRQSSTEAFF. Together with reference TRBV5-1 and TRBJ1-1, the CDR3 gives the full variable domain: KAGVTQTPRYLIKTRGQQVTLSCSPISGHRSVSWYQQTPGQGLQFLFEYFSETQRNKGNFPGRFSGRQFSNSRSEMNVSTLELGDSALYLCASSGRQSSTEAFFGQGTRLTVV.

About this clone itself: Germline is not matched at one junction end, which may reflect a read error. The V call is TRBV19, the J call TRBJ2-1; 7 positions agree with TRBD1. Germline CDR1 LNHDA, CDR2 SQIVND (reference sequence). CDR3 length: 13 residues. The CDR3 spells CASGVRQGPKIVF. The CDR3 bases are TGTGCCAGCGGGGTACGACAGGGTCCGAAGATAGTCTTC. The variable domain in full, completed from reference TRBV19 and TRBJ2-1, reads DGGITQSPKYLFRKEGQNVTLSCEQNLNHDAMYWYRQDPGQGLRLIYYSQIVNDFQKGDIAEGYSVSREKKESFPLTVTSAQKNPTAFYLCASGVRQGPKIVFGPGTRLTVL.

This clone was picked up one time. The chain carries TRBV4-2 and TRBJ1-4; no definite D call. Germline V CDR1 and CDR2: LGHNA, YNFKEQ. V was clipped by 0 bases and J by 0 bases, with 11 bases between them. The CDR3 consists of 17 residues. CDR3 in DNA: TGTGCCAGCAGCCAAGAAATTGTCGGGGCAACTAATGAAAAACTGTTTTTT. It codes for CASSQEIVGATNEKLFF.

The chain joins TRBV10-1 to TRBJ2-3; 8 bases match TRBD2. CDR3 length equals 16 residues. V dropped 4 bases and J dropped 0; count of bases not matched to a gene: 6. Germline V gene sequence: CDR1 WNHNN, CDR2 SYGVQD (reference sequence). The CDR3 nucleotides are TGCGCCAGCAGTGCGACGGGGGGGTATAGCACAGATACGCAGTATTTT. Its protein product is CASSATGGYSTDTQYF.

The gene calls are TRBV9 and TRBJ2-7; no clear D gene. Germline CDR1 and CDR2: SGDLS and YYNGEE. The CDR3 is 14 residues long. V lost 4 bases, J lost 5 bases, and 16 bases lay in between. CDR3 nucleotides: TGTGCCAGCAGCCCGAGACTGGAGAGCGACGAGCAGTACTTC. As protein: CASSPRLESDEQYF. The full variable domain, completed using reference TRBV9 and TRBJ2-7, is DSGVTQTPKHLITATGQRVTLRCSPRSGDLSVYWYQQSLDQGLQFLIQYYNGEERAKGNILERFSAQQFPDLHSELNLSSLELGDSALYFCASSPRLESDEQYFGPGTRLTVT.

The chain links TRBV28 to TRBJ2-7; D is possibly TRBD2 (7 bases). CDR1 MDHEN and CDR2 SYDVKM come from the germline V gene. This CDR3 region has 15 residues. Deletions cut 3 bases from V and 0 bases from J, with 12 bases between. The CDR3 DNA sequence: TGTGCCAGCAGTTTGAGGGGGGGCGGCTCCTACGAGCAGTACTTC. Protein: CASSLRGGGSYEQYF.

This sequence joins TRBV9 and TRBJ2-1; 7 bases align to TRBD2. J gave up 0 bases and V 0 bases, and 12 bases lay outside the gene matches. Germline CDR1 and CDR2: SGDLS and YYNGEE. The CDR3 consists of 19 residues. The CDR3 region has the DNA TGTGCCAGCAGCGTAGCCGGAGGTGCGGGAGCGATCTCCTACAATGAGCAGTTCTTC. As protein: CASSVAGGAGAISYNEQFF. Full variable domain (outside the CDR3, taken from reference TRBV9 and TRBJ2-1): DSGVTQTPKHLITATGQRVTLRCSPRSGDLSVYWYQQSLDQGLQFLIQYYNGEERAKGNILERFSAQQFPDLHSELNLSSLELGDSALYFCASSVAGGAGAISYNEQFFGPGTRLTVL.

V is TRBV7-2 and J is TRBJ2-5; no reliable D call. With the DNA end fitting TRBJ2-7 better, the J assignment may be wrong. This CDR3 is built from 11 residues. The germline CDR1 and CDR2 sequences are SGHTA and FQGNSA. In DNA, the CDR3 is TGTGCCAGCAGCGCGTACTACGAGCAGTACTTC. This codes for CASSAYYEQYF.

The rearrangement links TRBV28 to TRBJ2-3; no clear D gene. Germline V gives CDR1 MDHEN, CDR2 SYDVKM. The CDR3 is 17 amino acids. Trimming left V 3 bases short and J 2 bases short, with 18 bases between. The CDR3 sequence: CASSFTLPPRLTDTQYF. The CDR3, as DNA: TGTGCCAGCAGTTTCACTCTACCGCCGAGACTCACAGATACGCAGTATTTT.

The chain has TRBV6-1 and TRBJ1-2, with D unresolved. Per the germline V gene, CDR1 is MNHNS and CDR2 is SASEGT. Deletions cut 0 bases from V and 5 bases from J, with 7 bases between. The CDR3 is made up of 13 amino acids. The CDR3 region has the DNA TGTGCCAGCAGTGAAGCGCCGAGGTATGGCTACACCTTC. This sequence encodes CASSEAPRYGYTF.

The rearrangement links TRBV30 to TRBJ2-3, with a tentative D call TRBD2 (5 bases). V lost 2 bases and J lost 0, with 12 bases in between. Germline CDR1 is GTSNPN and CDR2 is SVGIG (reference sequence). CDR3 length: 15 residues. In DNA form, the CDR3 reads TGTGCCTGGAGTATGAGCGGATCTAGCACAGATACGCAGTATTTT. Its protein is CAWSMSGSSTDTQYF.

V gene TRBV9 combines with J gene TRBJ2-3; D gene uncertain. Between the trimmed V and J ends, which lost 0 bases and 6 bases, there was a span of 17 bases. Germline CDR1 is SGDLS and CDR2 is YYNGEE. The length of the CDR3 is 16 residues. CDR3 coding DNA: TGTGCCAGCAGCGTAGTTGGCGGATTAACACGCGATACGCAGTATTTT. Translating it yields CASSVVGGLTRDTQYF.

The CDR3 reads CASSKGGATDTQYF. CDR3 nucleotides: TGTGCCAGTAGCAAGGGGGGGGCCACAGATACGCAGTATTTT. The V gene is TRBV19, the J gene TRBJ2-3; possible D gene TRBD2, 7 bases. Trimming cost V 6 bases and J 2 bases, with 12 bases left between them. The CDR3 is 14 residues long. CDR1 LNHDA and CDR2 SQIVND come from the germline V gene (reference sequence).

The chain uses TRBV2 and TRBJ2-3; the D is unclear. This CDR3 has 10 amino acids. The V end lost 8 bases, the J end lost 6 bases, and 6 bases lay between the germline ends. Germline CDR1 SNHLY, CDR2 FYNNEI. The CDR3 loop is CASRSDTQYF. Written as DNA, the CDR3 is TGTGCCAGCCGTTCCGATACGCAGTATTTT.

In its sample, this clone was seen once. V and J are TRBV7-7 and TRBJ2-5; 9 bases agree with TRBD1. J lost 3 bases, V lost 3 bases, and 5 bases had no gene match. The germline gives CDR1 SSHAT, CDR2 FNYEAQ (reference sequence). This CDR3 spans 15 amino acids. In nucleotides, the CDR3 is TGTGCCAGCAGCTTGACCGGGACAGGGAAAGAGACCCAGTACTTC. Residues: CASSLTGTGKETQYF.

The CDR3 region is CASSQSGPGTEAFF. The CDR3, as DNA: TGTGCCAGCAGCCAATCAGGGCCGGGCACTGAAGCTTTCTTT. V usage is TRBV7-3 and J usage is TRBJ1-1; tentatively, D is TRBD1 (5 bases). V lost 5 bases and J lost 4, with 14 bases in between. The germline CDR1 and CDR2 sequences are SGHTA and FQGTGA. The CDR3 is 14 amino acids.

V usage is TRBV6-5 and J usage is TRBJ1-1, with 11 nucleotides matching TRBD1. The CDR3 is 15 residues long. Trimming removed 6 bases from V and 4 bases from J; junction bases left unmatched: 7. Germline CDR1 MNHEY, CDR2 SVGAGI. In nucleotides, the CDR3 is TGTGCCAGCAGATATGGGACAGGGGGATTCACTGAAGCTTTCTTT. Encoded protein: CASRYGTGGFTEAFF.

This chain joins TRBV9 and TRBJ2-2, with 9 bases fitting TRBD2. CDR1 SGDLS and CDR2 YYNGEE come from the germline V gene. J was trimmed by 4 bases and V by 0 bases; bases with no gene match: 4. The CDR3 totals 16 residues. The CDR3 is CASSVALAGFTGELFF. In nucleotides, the CDR3 is TGTGCCAGCAGCGTAGCTCTAGCGGGATTCACCGGGGAGCTGTTTTTT. Filled out from reference TRBV9 and TRBJ2-2, the complete variable domain reads DSGVTQTPKHLITATGQRVTLRCSPRSGDLSVYWYQQSLDQGLQFLIQYYNGEERAKGNILERFSAQQFPDLHSELNLSSLELGDSALYFCASSVALAGFTGELFFGEGSRLTVL.

The rearrangement links TRBV5-1 to TRBJ1-2, with 9 nucleotides matching TRBD1. The CDR3 is made up of 17 amino acids. Germline V gives CDR1 SGHRS, CDR2 YFSETQ. The V segment lost 2 bases and the J segment 3 bases; nucleotides outside the gene matches: 11. The CDR3 DNA reads as TGCGCCAGCAGCTTTGCCGGGACAGGGACAGTAGACTATGGCTACACCTTC. The encoded protein is CASSFAGTGTVDYGYTF.

The chain uses TRBV19 and TRBJ2-3; TRBD2 matches at 8 bases. Germline V CDR1 and CDR2: LNHDA, SQIVND (reference sequence). V dropped 1 base and J dropped 1; count of bases not matched to a gene: 4. The CDR3 length is 16 residues. DNA of the CDR3: TGTGCCAGTAGTATAGGTAAGACTAGCGGCACAGATACGCAGTATTTT. It is translated as CASSIGKTSGTDTQYF.

V and J are TRBV4-2 and TRBJ2-1, with TRBD2 identical over 12 bases. Germline assignment: CDR1 LGHNA and CDR2 YNFKEQ. This CDR3 contains 16 residues. Losses at the gene ends were 1 base for V and 3 bases for J; bases not matched to a gene: 1. DNA of the CDR3: TGTGCCAGCAGCCAAGGGACTAGCGGGATCTACAATGAGCAGTTCTTC. Its protein product is CASSQGTSGIYNEQFF.

This clone was seen just once. The chain uses TRBV5-1 and TRBJ2-5; 7 bases match TRBD1. V shed 4 bases and J 9 bases; nucleotides not matched to a gene: 15. The CDR3 totals 15 residues. CDR1 is SGHRS, CDR2 YFSETQ, per germline. The CDR3 is CASSPRQGGPPAQYF. In DNA form, the CDR3 reads TGCGCCAGCAGCCCCCGACAGGGCGGGCCTCCCGCCCAGTACTTC.